These 27 T cell receptor beta chains were all obtained from the same sample, sequenced in a study of CXCR3-negative and CXCR3-positive naive CD8 T cells. Study-wide findings and caveats: TRB CDR3s of CXCR3-positive naive cells were more hydrophobic than those of CXCR3-negative naive cells.

5' RACE with UMI labels generated the TRB cDNA libraries. With the 5' RACE reads reprocessed, TCRdb shows one record per CDR3 protein and no DNA. The sample's table shows 130,000 or so distinct CDR3 sequences. The antigens of these receptors remain unknown. Sequenced input: naive CXCR3+ CD8+ T cells from blood. Sample subset: CD45RO-CCR7+CD27+CD95- naive CD8+ T cells expressing CXCR3 (TNR3+). All receptors come from a human donor in good health. Some clones in this sample may be carry-over from other donors' samples.

The chain carries TRBV21-1 and TRBJ2-5; TCRdb's D call, TRBD1, is unchecked because there is no DNA. TRBV21-1 is listed as a pseudogene. The CDR3 spans 13 residues. The CDR3 here is CASSRTVKETQYF.

The chain combines TRBV5-6 with TRBJ2-4. Germline V gives CDR1 SGHDT, CDR2 YYEEEE. The CDR3 loop spans 12 amino acids. The CDR3 sequence is CASSFGKNIQYF. Full variable domain (remainder filled in from reference TRBV5-6 and TRBJ2-4): DAGVTQSPTHLIKTRGQQVTLRCSPKSGHDTVSWYQQALGQGPQFIFQYYEEEERQRGNFPDRFSGHQFPNYSSELNVNALLLGDSALYLCASSFGKNIQYFGAGTRLSVL.

The chain is built from TRBV29-1 and TRBJ2-1. The CDR3 totals 13 residues. The germline V gene encodes CDR1 SQVTM and CDR2 ANQGSEA. CDR3 loop: CSVLPLNYNEQFF.

This chain uses TRBV19 with TRBJ2-5. This CDR3 is 15 amino acids long. The germline V gene encodes CDR1 LNHDA and CDR2 SQIVND (reference sequence). CDR3 in amino acids: CASSPPYFSLETQYF.

The chain couples TRBV24-1 to TRBJ2-5. Germline CDR1 is KGHDR and CDR2 is SFDVKD. This CDR3 contains 12 residues. The CDR3: CATSGGLETQYF.

J is TRBJ2-7 and V is TRBV14; TCRdb proposes TRBD2, but this gene call is untestable without DNA. This CDR3 has 14 residues. Germline assignment: CDR1 SGHDN and CDR2 FVKESK. The CDR3 sequence is CASSPLLTAYEQYF.

The genes are TRBV9 and TRBJ2-7; TCRdb picks TRBD1, but there is no DNA to check that call. CDR3 length equals 15 residues. Germline V gene lookup returns CDR1 SGDLS and CDR2 YYNGEE. This CDR3 is CASSVARAGGAPQYF.

V and J are TRBV7-9 and TRBJ1-1; without DNA, the TCRdb call of TRBD1 cannot be checked. The CDR3 is 16 residues long. Looked up from germline, CDR1 is SEHNR and CDR2 is FQNEAQ (reference sequence). CDR3 amino acids: CASSSQGAGGITEAFF.

This chain's CDR3 is CSVEDPYRGGRETQYF. The chain combines TRBV29-1 with TRBJ2-5; the D call of TRBD1 rests on TCRdb alone, since no DNA is present to check it. CDR3 length: 16 residues. The germline V gene has CDR1 SQVTM and CDR2 ANQGSEA.

The chain carries TRBV27 and TRBJ1-2. There are 14 residues in the CDR3. The V gene's germline CDR1 is MNHEY and CDR2 SMNVEV (reference sequence). The chain's CDR3 is CATNPGGPGYGYTF.

V is TRBV14 and J is TRBJ2-5; as DNA is missing, the TRBD2 call by TCRdb cannot be tested. The CDR3 runs to 16 residues. The V gene's germline CDR1 is SGHDN and CDR2 FVKESK. CDR3 in amino acids: CASSQARLDYRETQYF.

The rearrangement joins TRBV7-2 to TRBJ2-7; the D gene TCRdb calls, TRBD2, cannot be checked with no DNA. CDR3 size: 16 residues. Germline V gene data show CDR1 as SGHTA and CDR2 as FQGNSA. This CDR3 is CASSLGMGLAAYEQYF.

The genes are TRBV6-6 and TRBJ2-7; the D call of TRBD1 rests on TCRdb alone, since no DNA is present to check it. The CDR3 totals 14 residues. From germline, CDR1 is MNHNY and CDR2 SVGAGI (reference sequence). The CDR3 sequence: CASSRTGDIDEQYF.

The rearrangement uses TRBV12-3 or TRBV12-4 and TRBJ2-7; as DNA is missing, the TRBD1 call by TCRdb cannot be tested. This CDR3 has 13 residues. The CDR3 here is CASSWDRPYEQYF.

The V and J genes are TRBV29-1 and TRBJ2-1; TCRdb lists TRBD1, though no DNA is available to test this call. The germline V gene encodes CDR1 SQVTM and CDR2 ANQGSEA. The CDR3 runs to 12 residues. This CDR3 reads CSVRGTDYEQFF.

The chain is built from TRBV5-1 and TRBJ2-3; there is no DNA to check the TCRdb D call of TRBD1. In germline, CDR1 is SGHRS, CDR2 YFSETQ. This CDR3 comprises 14 residues. CDR3 sequence reads: CASSGGAGEDTQYF.

The chain is built from TRBV14 and TRBJ2-1; TCRdb lists TRBD2, though no DNA is available to test this call. There are 18 residues in the CDR3. CDR1 and CDR2 from the germline V gene are SGHDN and FVKESK. The CDR3 loop is CASSQTKGQSAKYNEQFF.

The chain has TRBV20-1 and TRBJ2-7. Germline V gene lookup returns CDR1 DFQATT and CDR2 SNEGSKA (reference sequence). The CDR3 is 15 amino acids. The CDR3 spells CSARALAVSSYEQYF.

The chain employs TRBV9 and TRBJ2-7; TCRdb's D gene call, TRBD1, goes unchecked for lack of DNA. CDR3 length: 14 amino acids. Germline V CDR1 and CDR2: SGDLS, YYNGEE. The CDR3 reads CASSTGTPSYEQYF.

The gene calls are TRBV20-1 and TRBJ2-5; checking the TCRdb D call of TRBD2 is not possible without DNA. CDR1 is DFQATT and CDR2 is SNEGSKA in the germline V gene (reference sequence). The CDR3 consists of 17 residues. This CDR3 reads CSAIDNRLAGGQETQYF.

The chain combines TRBV9 with TRBJ2-7; TCRdb reports TRBD1, a call that lacks DNA to check it against. The CDR3 sequence is 16 residues long. Germline values: CDR1 SGDLS, CDR2 YYNGEE. Here the CDR3 reads CASSPQPGTGPYEQYF. The full variable domain, completed using reference TRBV9 and TRBJ2-7, is DSGVTQTPKHLITATGQRVTLRCSPRSGDLSVYWYQQSLDQGLQFLIQYYNGEERAKGNILERFSAQQFPDLHSELNLSSLELGDSALYFCASSPQPGTGPYEQYFGPGTRLTVT.

This chain uses TRBV6-5 with TRBJ2-2; with no DNA, the TCRdb D assignment of TRBD1 cannot be verified. This CDR3 has 14 residues. Germline V gene sequence: CDR1 MNHEY, CDR2 SVGAGI. CDR3 residues: CASSGTPSRGELFF.

This chain connects TRBV7-3 to TRBJ1-1; TCRdb outputs TRBD1, but without DNA this stays unchecked. Germline V gene data show CDR1 as SGHTA and CDR2 as FQGTGA. This CDR3 comprises 15 residues. This chain's CDR3 is CASSLTSGRGAEAFF. Full variable domain (missing parts from reference TRBV7-3 and TRBJ1-1): GAGVSQTPSNKVTEKGKYVELRCDPISGHTALYWYRQSLGQGPEFLIYFQGTGAADDSGLPNDRFFAVRPEGSVSTLKIQRTERGDSAVYLCASSLTSGRGAEAFFGQGTRLTVV.

CDR3 residues: CASTNNVGGVDNEQFF. The V call is TRBV5-1, the J call TRBJ2-1; the D call of TRBD1 rests on TCRdb alone, since no DNA is present to check it. The CDR3 contains 16 residues. Germline V gives CDR1 SGHRS, CDR2 YFSETQ.

V gene TRBV4-1 combines with J gene TRBJ2-7. The CDR3 is 13 amino acids. Germline loops: CDR1 MGHRA, CDR2 YSYEKL. CDR3 in amino acids: CASSQGRAYEQYF.

The rearrangement joins TRBV29-1 to TRBJ2-3; TCRdb's assignment of TRBD1 cannot be checked, as there is no DNA. This CDR3 contains 11 residues. The germline gives CDR1 SQVTM, CDR2 ANQGSEA. The CDR3 sequence is CSVPAGDTQYF.

This chain uses TRBV4-3 with TRBJ2-1; TCRdb returns TRBD1, unconfirmable since there is no DNA. Germline CDR1 is LGHNA and CDR2 is YSLEER. The CDR3 extends over 16 amino acids. The CDR3 sequence is CASSQDGRQEYNEQFF.